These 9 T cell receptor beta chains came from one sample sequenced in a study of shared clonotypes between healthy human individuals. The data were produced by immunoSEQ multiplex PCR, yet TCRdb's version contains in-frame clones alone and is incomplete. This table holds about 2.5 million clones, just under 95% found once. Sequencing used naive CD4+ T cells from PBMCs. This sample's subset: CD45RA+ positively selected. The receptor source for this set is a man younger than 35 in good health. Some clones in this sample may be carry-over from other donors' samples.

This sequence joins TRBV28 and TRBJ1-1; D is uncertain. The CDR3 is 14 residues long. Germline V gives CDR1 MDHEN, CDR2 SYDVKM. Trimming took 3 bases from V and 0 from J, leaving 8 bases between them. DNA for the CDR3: TGTGCCAGCAGTTTGTCCAGCATGAACACTGAAGCTTTCTTT. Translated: CASSLSSMNTEAFF. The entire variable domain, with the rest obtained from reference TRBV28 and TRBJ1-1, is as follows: DVKVTQSSRYLVKRTGEKVFLECVQDMDHENMFWYRQDPGLGLRLIYFSYDVKMKEKGDIPEGYSVSREKKERFSLILESASTNQTSMYLCASSLSSMNTEAFFGQGTRLTVV.

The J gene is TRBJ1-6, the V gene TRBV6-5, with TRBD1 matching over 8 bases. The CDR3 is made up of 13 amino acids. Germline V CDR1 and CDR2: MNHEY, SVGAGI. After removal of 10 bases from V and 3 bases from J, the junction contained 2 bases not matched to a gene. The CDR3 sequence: CATGTGYNSPLHF. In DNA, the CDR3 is TGTGCCACCGGGACAGGCTATAATTCACCCCTCCACTTT.

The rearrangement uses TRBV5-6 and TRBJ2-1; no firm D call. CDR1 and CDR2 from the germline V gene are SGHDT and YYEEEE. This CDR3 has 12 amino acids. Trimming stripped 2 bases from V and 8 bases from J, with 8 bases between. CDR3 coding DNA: TGTGCCAGCAGCTTAGGTGTGGATGAGCAGTTCTTC. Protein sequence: CASSLGVDEQFF.

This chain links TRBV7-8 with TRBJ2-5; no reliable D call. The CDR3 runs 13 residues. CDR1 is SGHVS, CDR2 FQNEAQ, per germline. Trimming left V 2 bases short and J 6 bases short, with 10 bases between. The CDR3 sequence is CASSLLSRQTQYF. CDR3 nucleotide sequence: TGTGCCAGCAGCTTACTGAGTCGACAGACCCAGTACTTC. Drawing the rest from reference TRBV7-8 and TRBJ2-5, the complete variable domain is GAGVSQSPRYKVAKRGQDVALRCDPISGHVSLFWYQQALGQGPEFLTYFQNEAQLDKSGLPSDRFFAERPEGSVSTLKIQRTQQEDSAVYLCASSLLSRQTQYFGPGTRLLVL.

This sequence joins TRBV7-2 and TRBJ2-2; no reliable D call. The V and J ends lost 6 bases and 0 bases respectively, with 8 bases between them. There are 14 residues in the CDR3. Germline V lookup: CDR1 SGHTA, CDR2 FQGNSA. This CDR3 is CASSFSSNTGELFF. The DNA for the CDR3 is TGTGCCAGCAGTTTCAGTTCGAACACCGGGGAGCTGTTTTTT. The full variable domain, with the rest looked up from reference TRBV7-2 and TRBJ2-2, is GAGVSQSPSNKVTEKGKDVELRCDPISGHTALYWYRQSLGQGLEFLIYFQGNSAPDKSGLPSDRFSAERTGGSVSTLTIQRTQQEDSAVYLCASSFSSNTGELFFGEGSRLTVL.

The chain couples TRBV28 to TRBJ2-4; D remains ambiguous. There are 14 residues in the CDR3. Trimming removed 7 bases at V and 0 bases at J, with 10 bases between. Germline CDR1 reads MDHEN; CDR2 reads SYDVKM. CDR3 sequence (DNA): TGTGCCAGCACCGTATCACTAGCCAAAAACATTCAGTACTTC. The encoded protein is CASTVSLAKNIQYF.

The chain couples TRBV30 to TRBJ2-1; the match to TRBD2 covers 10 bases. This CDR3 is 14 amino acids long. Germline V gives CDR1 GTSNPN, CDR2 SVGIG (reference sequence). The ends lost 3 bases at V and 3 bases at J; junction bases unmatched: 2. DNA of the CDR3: TGTGCCTGGAGGCCTAGCGGGAGCTACAATGAGCAGTTCTTC. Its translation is CAWRPSGSYNEQFF.

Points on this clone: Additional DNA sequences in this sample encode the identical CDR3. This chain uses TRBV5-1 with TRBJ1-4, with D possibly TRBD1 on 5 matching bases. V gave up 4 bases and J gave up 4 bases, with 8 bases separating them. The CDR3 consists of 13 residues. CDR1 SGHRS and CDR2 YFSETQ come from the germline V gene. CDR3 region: CASSRDLNEKLFF. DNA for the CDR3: TGCGCCAGCAGCCGGGACCTTAATGAAAAACTGTTTTTT.

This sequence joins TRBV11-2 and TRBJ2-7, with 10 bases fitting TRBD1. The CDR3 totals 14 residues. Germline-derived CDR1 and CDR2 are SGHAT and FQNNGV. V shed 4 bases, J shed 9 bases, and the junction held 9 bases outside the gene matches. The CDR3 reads CASSWDRGLRGQYF. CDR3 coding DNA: TGTGCCAGCAGCTGGGACAGGGGTCTACGAGGGCAGTACTTC.